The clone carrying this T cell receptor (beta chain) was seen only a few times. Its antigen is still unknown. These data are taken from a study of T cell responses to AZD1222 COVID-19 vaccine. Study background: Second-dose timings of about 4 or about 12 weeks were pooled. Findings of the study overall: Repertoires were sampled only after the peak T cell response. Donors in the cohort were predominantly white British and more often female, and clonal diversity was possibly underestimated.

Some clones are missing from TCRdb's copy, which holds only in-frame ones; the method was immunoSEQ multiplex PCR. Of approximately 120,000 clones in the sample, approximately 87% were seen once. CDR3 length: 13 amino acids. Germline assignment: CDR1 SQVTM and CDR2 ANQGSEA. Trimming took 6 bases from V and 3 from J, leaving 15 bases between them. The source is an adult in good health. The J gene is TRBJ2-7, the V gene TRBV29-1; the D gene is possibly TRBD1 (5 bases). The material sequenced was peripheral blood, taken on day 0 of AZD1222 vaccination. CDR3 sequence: CSVETEIHYEQYF. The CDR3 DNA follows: TGCAGCGTAGAGACAGAGATCCACTACGAGCAGTACTTC.